These T cell receptor beta chains were read from a single sample in a study of cytomegalovirus exposure and HLA in healthy donors. The protocol was immunoSEQ multiplex PCR, while the TCRdb copy is restricted to in-frame clones and leaves out a portion. In the table there are approximately 140,000 clones, 55% to 75% of which are singletons. Sequences were obtained from PBMCs. The origin of the receptors is a woman aged 55-70 years in good health and CMV-seropositive. CDR3s leave out the opening cysteine and the closing phenylalanine or tryptophan. A D gene is named only where the DNA matches it firmly.

13	TRBD2	TRBV29-1	TRBJ2-1	SVEDPGRELNEQF
14	TRBD1	TRBV28	TRBJ1-4	ASSLRRDRGGEKLF
11	NA	TRBV19	TRBJ1-1	ATHTRGSTEAF
14	TRBD1	TRBV18	TRBJ2-1	ASSPGDRVVEDEQF
12	TRBD1	TRBV2	TRBJ2-5	ASQGQGAQETQY
15	TRBD2	TRBV4-2	TRBJ2-5	ASSQRGTSGAQETQY
15	TRBD2	TRBV7-3	TRBJ2-1	ASSHSGTSGIYNEQF
13	TRBD2	TRBV10-3	TRBJ2-2	AALAGGANTGELF
14	NA	TRBV2	TRBJ1-1	ASSESIRRENTEAF
13	TRBD1	TRBV28	TRBJ1-1	ASSFPTGRYTEAF
14	TRBD2	TRBV2	TRBJ2-5	ASWDSRGGYQETQY
13	TRBD1	TRBV15	TRBJ2-4	ATSRPTSQGVFQY
12	NA	TRBV15	TRBJ2-7	ATSRDRGTYEQY
20	TRBD1	TRBV2	TRBJ1-3	ASRGIRTGETWTVLIGNTIY
11	NA	TRBV4-1	TRBJ2-2	ASSSGYTGELF
12	TRBD1	TRBV2	TRBJ2-3	ASSGDRGSDTQY
14	TRBD2	TRBV5-1	TRBJ2-1	ASSLAPHGGDNEQF